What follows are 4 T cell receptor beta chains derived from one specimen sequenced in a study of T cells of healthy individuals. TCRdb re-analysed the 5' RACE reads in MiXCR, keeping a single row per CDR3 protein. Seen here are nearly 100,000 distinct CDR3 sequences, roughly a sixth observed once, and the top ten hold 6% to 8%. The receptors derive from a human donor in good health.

This chain's CDR3 is CASSVAWDQTYEQYF. DNA for the CDR3: TGTGCCAGCAGCGTTGCTTGGGACCAAACCTACGAGCAGTACTTC. J is TRBJ2-7 and V is TRBV5-6, with D perhaps assigned TRBD1 or TRBD2 (5 bases each). V was clipped by 4 bases and J by 2 bases, with 16 bases between them. The CDR3 has 15 residues. Germline-derived CDR1 and CDR2 are SGHDT and YYEEEE.

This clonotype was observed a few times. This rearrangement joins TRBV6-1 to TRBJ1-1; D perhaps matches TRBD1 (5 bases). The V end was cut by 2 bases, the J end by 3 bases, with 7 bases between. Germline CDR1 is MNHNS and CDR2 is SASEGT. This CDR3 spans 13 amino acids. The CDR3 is CASSERGHTEAFF. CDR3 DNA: TGTGCCAGCAGTGAAAGGGGACACACTGAAGCTTTCTTT.

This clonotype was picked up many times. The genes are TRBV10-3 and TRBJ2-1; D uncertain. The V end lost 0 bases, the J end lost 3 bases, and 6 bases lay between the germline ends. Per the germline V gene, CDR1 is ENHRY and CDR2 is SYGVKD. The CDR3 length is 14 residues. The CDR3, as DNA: TGTGCCATCAGTGAGTCGGTGAGCTACAATGAGCAGTTCTTC. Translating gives CAISESVSYNEQFF.

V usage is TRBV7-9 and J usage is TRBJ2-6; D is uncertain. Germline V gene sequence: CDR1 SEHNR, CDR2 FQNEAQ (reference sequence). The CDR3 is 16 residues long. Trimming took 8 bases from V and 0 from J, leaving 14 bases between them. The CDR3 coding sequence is TGTGCCAGCCCCACGTGGCGTGGCTCTGGGGCCAACGTCCTGACTTTC. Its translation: CASPTWRGSGANVLTF.